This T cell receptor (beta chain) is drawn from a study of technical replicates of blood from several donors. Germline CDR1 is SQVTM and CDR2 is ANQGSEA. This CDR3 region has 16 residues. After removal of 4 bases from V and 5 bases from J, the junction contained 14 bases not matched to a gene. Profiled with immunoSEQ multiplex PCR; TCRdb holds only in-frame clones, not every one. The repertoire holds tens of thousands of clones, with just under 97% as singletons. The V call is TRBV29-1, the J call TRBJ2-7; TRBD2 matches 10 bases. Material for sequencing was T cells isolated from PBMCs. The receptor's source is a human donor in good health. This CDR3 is CSVGGYLLAGNDEQYF. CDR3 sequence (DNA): TGCAGCGTTGGGGGGTATTTACTAGCGGGAAACGACGAGCAGTACTTC.